This T cell receptor beta chain was sequenced for a study of blood T cell repertoires in COVID-19. Overall study context: In each case, the material was cDNA or gDNA derived from T cells, B-cell-depleted T cells, or PBMCs.

Here immunoSEQ multiplex PCR was the method, and the copy in TCRdb shows in-frame clones only, minus some. The table lists about 40,000 clones, 70% to 85% of them singletons. The CDR3 covers 16 residues. Germline V CDR1 and CDR2: SGHNT, YYREEE (reference sequence). Trimming took 4 bases from V and 5 from J, leaving 19 bases between them. The rearrangement links TRBV5-4 to TRBJ1-5; D is undetermined. The TCR sequence derives from a human donor with acute or convalescent COVID-19. The donor label of this sample is uncertain. The sequencing input was peripheral blood. The CDR3 DNA follows: TGTGCCAGCAGCCTGGGTGCCGAGCAACCCGATCAGCCCCAGCATTTT. This translates into CASSLGAEQPDQPQHF.